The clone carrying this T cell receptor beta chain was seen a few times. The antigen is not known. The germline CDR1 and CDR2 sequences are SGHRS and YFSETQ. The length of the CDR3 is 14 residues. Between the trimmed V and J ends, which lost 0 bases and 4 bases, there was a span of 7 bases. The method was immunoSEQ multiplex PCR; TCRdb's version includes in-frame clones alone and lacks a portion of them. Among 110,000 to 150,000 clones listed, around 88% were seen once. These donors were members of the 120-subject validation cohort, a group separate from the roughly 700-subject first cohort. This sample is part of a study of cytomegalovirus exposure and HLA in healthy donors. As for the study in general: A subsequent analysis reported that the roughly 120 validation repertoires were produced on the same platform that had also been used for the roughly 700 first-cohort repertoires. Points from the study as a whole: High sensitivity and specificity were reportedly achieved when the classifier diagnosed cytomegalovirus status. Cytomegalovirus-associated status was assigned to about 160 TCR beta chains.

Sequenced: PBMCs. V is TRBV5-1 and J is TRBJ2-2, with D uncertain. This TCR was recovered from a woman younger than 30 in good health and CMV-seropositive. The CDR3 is CASSLDEITGELFF. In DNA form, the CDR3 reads TGCGCCAGCAGCTTGGACGAGATCACCGGGGAGCTGTTTTTT.